This TCR beta chain was profiled in a study of post-analysis software for immune sequencing data (dated by TCRdb to the mid-2010s). Concerning the study at large: Relapsing-remitting, secondary progressive and progressive-relapsing multiple sclerosis were recorded as disease courses, and subtype annotation was lacking for some patients. The patient repertoires were set against ten to eleven previously published healthy control repertoires from donors whose ages ranged from roughly 6 to 27 years. A subset of samples was prepared in parallel using single-end sample barcoding, then pooled and co-amplified after Illumina adapter ligation.

The CDR1 and CDR2 encoded by the germline V gene are SGHRS and YFSETQ. There are 14 amino acids in the CDR3, from cysteine to phenylalanine inclusive. Only the CDR3 region is kept as DNA, spanning 42 bases read in frame from base 1. After removal of 3 bases from V and 1 base from J, the junction retains 2 bases not matched to a gene. This clonotype was seen a few times. The target of this receptor is not known. The record has no base qualities; no much larger clone is one base away. Results the study describes overall, beyond this receptor: The multiple sclerosis patient group was slightly younger than the control group. Direct clustering with F measure showed strong co-clustering of samples prepared in the same batch, prompting a batch-effect correction. Compared with controls, multiple sclerosis patients had significantly lower normalized Chao1 diversity, a finding suggesting substantial peripheral T-cell clonal expansion. Significantly higher frequencies in patients than in controls were found for roughly 5 TRBV segments, including TRBV5-6, TRBV5-1 and TRBV20-1.

To demonstrate the VDJtools post-analysis software, the study profiled TCR beta repertoires from the peripheral blood of 13 young patients with multiple sclerosis. The multiple sclerosis patients were children and adolescents ranging in age from roughly 6 to 15 years. The library relied on PCR. The run used an Illumina HiSeq 2500. To reduce PCR and sequencing biases, unique molecular identifiers were built into the TCR beta cDNA libraries. Per 1 to 10 million input T cells, approximately 500,000 cDNA molecules were obtained, such that each molecule approximated one T cell. The patient libraries were prepared and sequenced using the same protocol as the earlier healthy control dataset. Within a given batch, samples were prepared together, multiplexed and sequenced on the same HiSeq lane. In the original analysis: Raw barcoded reads were processed with MIGEC, discarding single-read molecular identifier groups before consensus assembly and CDR3 extraction. Clonotype tables were post-analysed with VDJtools, normalizing diversity by down-sampling all datasets to the smallest sample size. In repertoire overlap clustering, CDR3 amino acid sequences, but not nucleotide sequences, were matched to correct batch-related cross-sample contamination. TCRdb trimmed public reads at Q25 via fastp, called clones via MiXCR and kept in-frame beta chains. For every CDR3 protein sequence, its rows merge into one entry that carries the most common genes and DNA. For this entry, the V and J calls and clone size follow TCRdb and not the study's own pipeline. The sample includes around 200,000 distinct CDR3 sequences, with 29% observed a single time. Together, the top ten hold about 3.7% of the sample.

The sequence joins TRBV5-1 to TRBJ2-7; TRBD2 matches 9 bases in the middle. Sample: blood. This TCR came from a girl aged 2-17 years with multiple sclerosis. The DNA is TGCGCCAGCAGCTCTAGCGGGGCGTCCTACGAGCAGTACTTC. Translated, it reads CASSSSGASYEQYF.